Shown below are 27 T cell receptor beta chains from a single sample sequenced in a study of T cells in Graves' hyperthyroidism and ophthalmopathy. Amplified TCR beta CDR3 regions derived from RNA transcripts. RT-PCR in the first round (using the HTBI primer set) targeted the TCR CDR3. TCRdb independently ran MiXCR on the multiplex PCR reads; one entry per CDR3 protein. The table lists a few hundred thousand distinct CDR3 sequences, 15% to 20% of them singletons, with about 29% in the top ten. The sequenced sample consisted of blood. These receptors originate from a woman aged 25 to 39 with Graves' ophthalmopathy.

Only a few counts were recorded for this clonotype. The chain carries TRBV12-5 and TRBJ2-6, with TRBD1 matching 9 bases. This CDR3 is built from 20 residues. V dropped 0 bases and J dropped 0; count of bases not matched to a gene: 9. The germline V gene has CDR1 LGHNT and CDR2 FRNRAP. The CDR3 region has the DNA TGTGCTAGTGGTTTGGTACTCCCGGGACAGGGAGTCTCTGGGGCCAACGTCCTGACTTTC. Translated, it gives CASGLVLPGQGVSGANVLTF.

The table lists this clonotype with a few counts. The genes are TRBV7-8 and TRBJ2-5, with TRBD1 matching over 9 bases. Unmatched junction bases numbered 13, after V lost 0 bases and J lost 5 bases. The CDR3 has 18 residues. Germline CDR1 SGHVS, CDR2 FQNEAQ. In DNA, the CDR3 is TGTGCCAGCAGCTTAGCGGGGACAGGGCTAGGGCTGCGGGAGACCCAGTACTTC. This translates into CASSLAGTGLGLRETQYF.

This clonotype was recorded many times. CDR3 DNA: TGTGCCAGCAGCTTAGGGGGGACAGGGAACACTGAAGCTTTCTTT. The encoded protein is CASSLGGTGNTEAFF. This chain joins TRBV7-9 and TRBJ1-1; 8 bases fit TRBD1. Germline CDR1 is SEHNR and CDR2 is FQNEAQ (reference sequence). The J segment lost 1 base and the V segment lost 1 base, leaving 2 bases of the junction unmatched. The CDR3 is 15 amino acids.

J is TRBJ2-3 and V is TRBV14, with 8 bases lining up with TRBD2. The CDR3 loop spans 16 amino acids. The J segment lost 5 bases and the V segment lost 1 base, leaving 8 bases of the junction unmatched. Germline CDR1 is SGHDN and CDR2 is FVKESK. The CDR3 sequence is CASSQGQAGDGDTQYF. The CDR3 coding sequence is TGTGCCAGCAGCCAAGGGCAAGCGGGAGATGGAGATACGCAGTATTTT.

J is TRBJ2-1 and V is TRBV20-1; 11 nucleotides line up with TRBD1. Trimming at V came to 3 bases and at J to 6 bases, leaving 7 bases not matched to a gene. The CDR3 length is 15 residues. Germline assignment: CDR1 DFQATT and CDR2 SNEGSKA (reference sequence). The CDR3 nucleotides are TGCAGTGCTAGTGAGGACAGGGGGCCATTCAATGAGCAGTTCTTC. Its protein is CSASEDRGPFNEQFF.

In this sample, this clonotype turned up many times. The chain employs TRBV19 and TRBJ1-2; D might be TRBD1 (6 bases). With 6 bases removed from V and 0 bases from J, the gap between germline ends came to 11 bases. The CDR3 covers 14 residues. Germline lookup yields CDR1 LNHDA and CDR2 SQIVND (reference sequence). CDR3 bases: TGTGCCAGTAGGGAACAGGGAGCTAACTATGGCTACACCTTC. Protein: CASREQGANYGYTF.

The chain couples TRBV27 to TRBJ1-4; 9 bases are a match to TRBD1. The CDR3 loop spans 13 amino acids. Germline lookup yields CDR1 MNHEY and CDR2 SMNVEV (reference sequence). V was pared by 6 bases and J by 8 bases, with 4 bases of the junction left unmatched. The CDR3 DNA reads TGTGCCAGCAGCGGACAGGGGCAGGAAAAACTGTTTTTT. Amino acid sequence: CASSGQGQEKLFF.

The genes are TRBV2 and TRBJ2-2; unclear D gene. The CDR3 has 13 amino acids. V was cut by 6 bases and J by 6 bases, with 11 bases left in between. Per the germline V gene, CDR1 is SNHLY and CDR2 is FYNNEI. In DNA form, the CDR3 reads TGTGCCAGCAGGAACGCGGAAGCCGGGGAGCTGTTTTTT. Residues: CASRNAEAGELFF. The complete variable domain, with remaining parts taken from reference TRBV2 and TRBJ2-2, reads EPEVTQTPSHQVTQMGQEVILRCVPISNHLYFYWYRQILGQKVEFLVSFYNNEISEKSEIFDDQFSVERPDGSNFTLKIRSTKLEDSAMYFCASRNAEAGELFFGEGSRLTVL.

This clonotype was seen just once. The V and J genes are TRBV28 and TRBJ1-5; unclear D gene. The CDR3 is 13 residues long. The V gene lost 5 bases and the J gene lost 8 bases, with 13 bases spanning the gap. Germline assignment: CDR1 MDHEN and CDR2 SYDVKM. CDR3: CASSLLTSEPQHF. Here the CDR3 DNA reads TGTGCCAGCAGTCTTTTAACTAGTGAGCCCCAGCATTTT.

This clonotype appeared many times. The chain uses TRBV4-3 and TRBJ2-5; 13 bases line up with TRBD2. Germline CDR1 reads LGHNA; CDR2 reads YSLEER. The V gene end was trimmed by 1 base and the J gene end by 4 bases; junction bases not matched to a gene: 6. CDR3 size: 17 residues. The CDR3 DNA reads TGCGCCAGCAGCCAAGGGGGCGGACTAGCGGGAGCAGAGACCCAGTACTTC. This encodes CASSQGGGLAGAETQYF.

This clonotype has a handful of counts. The chain links TRBV7-8 to TRBJ1-3, with D perhaps TRBD1 (5 bases). Trimming stripped 0 bases from V and 0 bases from J, with 15 bases between. The germline V gene has CDR1 SGHVS and CDR2 FQNEAQ. CDR3 length: 18 amino acids. This CDR3 reads CASSLARVWGNSGNTIYF. DNA of the CDR3: TGTGCCAGCAGCTTAGCCAGAGTTTGGGGGAACTCTGGAAACACCATATATTTT.

At least ten counts were recorded for this clonotype. DNA of the CDR3: TGTGCCAGCAGTTACGACGGGGCCTTAGGGCAGTACTTC. It yields the protein CASSYDGALGQYF. This chain joins TRBV6-2 or TRBV6-3 and TRBJ2-7; D may match TRBD1 or TRBD2 (5 bases each). V lost 2 bases to trimming and J lost 9 bases, with 14 bases between them. CDR3 length equals 13 residues. Per germline, CDR1 MNHEY and CDR2 SVGEGT.

This chain links TRBV12-3 or TRBV12-4 with TRBJ2-7, with 13 bases matching TRBD2. There are 17 residues in the CDR3. The V segment lost 6 bases and the J segment 5 bases; nucleotides outside the gene matches: 13. CDR3 nucleotides: TGTGCCAGCAGATACTCAGGGGGGGGACTAGCGGGAAACGAGCAGTACTTC. Amino acid sequence: CASRYSGGGLAGNEQYF.

This clonotype was counted only a few times. J is TRBJ2-7 and V is TRBV7-9; the D is unclear. The CDR3 loop spans 11 amino acids. The germline V gene encodes CDR1 SEHNR and CDR2 FQNEAQ (reference sequence). V gave up 5 bases and J gave up 5 bases, with 7 bases separating them. The CDR3 spells CASSKSNEQYF. The CDR3 region has the DNA TGTGCCAGCAGCAAGAGTAACGAGCAGTACTTC.

This clonotype was seen more than once but under ten times. The chain couples TRBV20-1 to TRBJ2-7, with TRBD1 identical over 9 bases. This CDR3 contains 16 residues. With 1 base clipped from V and 4 bases from J, the junction kept 11 bases outside the gene matches. Germline V gene sequence: CDR1 DFQATT, CDR2 SNEGSKA (reference sequence). This chain's CDR3 is CSARGAGQGNSYEQYF. CDR3 DNA: TGCAGTGCTAGAGGAGCAGGACAGGGGAATTCTTACGAGCAGTACTTC.

This clonotype has a count of ten or more. The chain carries TRBV3-1 and TRBJ2-1; D remains ambiguous. The CDR3 sequence is 12 residues long. The germline V gene encodes CDR1 LGHDT and CDR2 YNNKEL (reference sequence). With 4 bases removed from V and 5 bases from J, the gap between germline ends came to 6 bases. The CDR3, as DNA: TGTGCCAGCAGCCCCGCCAACAATGAGCAGTTCTTC. It codes for CASSPANNEQFF.

This clonotype came up many times. This chain connects TRBV28 to TRBJ2-5; the D call may be TRBD1 or TRBD2 (5 bases each). Trimming removed 2 bases at V and 1 base at J, with 17 bases between. Germline CDR1 MDHEN, CDR2 SYDVKM. This CDR3 has 17 amino acids. The CDR3 loop reads CASSLGPAGGGQETQYF. CDR3 nucleotides: TGTGCCAGCAGTTTAGGGCCCGCGGGTGGGGGCCAAGAGACCCAGTACTTC.

Many counts were recorded for this clonotype. The chain joins TRBV4-1 to TRBJ2-1; TRBD2 matches at 11 bases. The CDR3 consists of 17 residues. J was trimmed by 6 bases and V by 1 base; bases with no gene match: 8. CDR1 and CDR2 from the germline V gene are MGHRA and YSYEKL. The CDR3 region is CASSQGTGTSGRNEQFF. CDR3 in DNA: TGCGCCAGCAGCCAAGGAACCGGGACTAGCGGACGCAATGAGCAGTTCTTC.

In its sample, this clonotype was seen many times. The chain carries TRBV3-1 and TRBJ2-7; 9 nucleotides agree with TRBD1. CDR3 length: 17 residues. Germline V lookup: CDR1 LGHDT, CDR2 YNNKEL (reference sequence). The junction had 9 bases not matched to a gene; V was cut back by 0 bases and J by 3 bases. CDR3 loop: CASSQEVPGTGIYEQYF. For the CDR3, the DNA is TGTGCCAGCAGCCAAGAAGTACCTGGGACAGGGATCTACGAGCAGTACTTC.

This clonotype has a count of ten or more. The V gene is TRBV7-3, the J gene TRBJ2-2; D is unclear. The length of the CDR3 is 12 residues. Trimming removed 2 bases from V and 7 bases from J, with 5 bases in between. The V gene's germline CDR1 is SGHTA and CDR2 FQGTGA. This CDR3 reads CASSLLVGELFF. The CDR3 DNA is TGTGCCAGCAGCTTATTGGTCGGGGAGCTGTTTTTT.

This chain links TRBV9 with TRBJ2-7; 10 positions match TRBD2. The germline gives CDR1 SGDLS, CDR2 YYNGEE. The J segment lost 3 bases and the V segment lost 0 bases, leaving 3 bases of the junction unmatched. The CDR3 is 15 residues long. The CDR3 sequence: CASSVGSGGNYEQYF. CDR3 DNA: TGTGCCAGCAGCGTAGGTAGCGGGGGGAACTACGAGCAGTACTTC.

This clonotype showed up many times. The genes are TRBV7-2 and TRBJ2-7, with a possible D match to TRBD1 (5 bases). Trimming took off 1 base at V and 3 bases at J, with 13 bases between the two ends. CDR1 is SGHTA and CDR2 is FQGNSA in the germline V gene. This CDR3 is built from 15 residues. In nucleotides, the CDR3 is TGTGCCAGCAGCTTAGAGGGGCAGCGACTCTACGAGCAGTACTTC. This gives the protein CASSLEGQRLYEQYF.

The rearrangement joins TRBV24-1 to TRBJ2-1; D gene uncertain. V was trimmed by 0 bases and J by 5 bases, leaving 1 base between them. Germline V CDR1 and CDR2: KGHDR, SFDVKD. The CDR3 has 12 residues. CDR3 bases: TGTGCCACCAGTGATTTGAACAATGAGCAGTTCTTC. Translated: CATSDLNNEQFF.

This clonotype was observed at least ten times. The chain employs TRBV7-2 and TRBJ1-2, with D possibly matching TRBD1 (5 bases). Per germline, CDR1 SGHTA and CDR2 FQGNSA. V shed 1 base and J shed 2 bases, with 14 bases lying between them. The CDR3 length is 16 residues. The CDR3 protein is CASSLGVGGGNYGYTF. CDR3 nucleotides: TGTGCCAGCAGCTTAGGTGTGGGGGGAGGCAACTATGGCTACACCTTC.

This clonotype was observed many times. This chain links TRBV6-1 with TRBJ2-7, with 11 nucleotides matching TRBD1. The junction had 14 bases not matched to a gene; V was cut back by 6 bases and J by 4 bases. This CDR3 is built from 17 residues. The germline V gene has CDR1 MNHNS and CDR2 SASEGT. The CDR3 region is CASSLRTGGLSFYEQYF. In DNA, the CDR3 is TGTGCCAGCAGCCTAAGGACAGGGGGCTTGTCCTTTTACGAGCAGTACTTC.

This clonotype was observed a handful of times. The chain recombines TRBV7-3 with TRBJ2-5; tentatively, D is TRBD2 (5 bases). The germline V gene has CDR1 SGHTA and CDR2 FQGTGA. CDR3 length equals 17 residues. Trimming left V 5 bases short and J 3 bases short, with 22 bases between. CDR3 nucleotides: TGTGCCAGCAGCCCCGCCGGCCTAAATTGGGGAGAAGAGACCCAGTACTTC. Protein: CASSPAGLNWGEETQYF.

CDR3 in amino acids: CASSQTVHGYTF. In nucleotides, the CDR3 is TGTGCCAGCAGCCAAACTGTCCATGGCTACACCTTC. The chain recombines TRBV14 with TRBJ1-2; D not resolved. CDR3 length equals 12 residues. Germline V gives CDR1 SGHDN, CDR2 FVKESK. Trimming removed 2 bases from V and 6 bases from J, with 7 bases in between.